A selection of T cell receptor beta chains follows, all from one sample in a study of shared clonotypes between healthy human individuals. Some clones are missing from TCRdb's copy, which holds only in-frame ones; the method was immunoSEQ multiplex PCR. The sample includes 2 million to 3 million clones, approximately 94% of them seen just once. The sample comprised naive CD4+ T cells from PBMCs. The receptors were sampled from a man between 18 and 29 years old in good health. Some clones in this sample may be carry-over from other donors' samples. The CDR3 runs from the conserved cysteine through the conserved F or W. The D gene is left open where the match is weak. Size tells how often a clone was seen (once, few, many) or the class of an expanded clone, and some rows leave it out.

TRBJ2-7	.	few	TRBV9	CASSALVGEQYF	TGTGCCAGCAGCGCTCTAGTGGGCGAGCAGTACTTC
TRBJ1-3	.	.	TRBV19	CASTPYGQNSGNTIYF	TGTGCCAGTACCCCTTACGGGCAGAACTCTGGAAACACCATATATTTT
TRBJ2-5	TRBD2	.	TRBV7-9	CASSLGLAGGAQYF	TGTGCCAGCAGCTTAGGACTAGCGGGAGGGGCCCAGTACTTC
TRBJ1-5	TRBD1	.	TRBV19	CASSTQDRANQPQHF	TGTGCCAGTAGTACGCAAGACAGGGCTAATCAGCCCCAGCATTTT
TRBJ1-3	TRBD1	few	TRBV5-1	CASSSNTGDGNTIYF	TGCGCCAGCAGCTCGAATACAGGGGACGGAAACACCATATATTTT
TRBJ1-2	.	.	TRBV11-3	CASSFRDLRGYTF	TGTGCCAGCAGCTTTCGGGATCTAAGGGGCTACACCTTC
TRBJ2-1	TRBD2	.	TRBV28	CASSLFEGGVTYNEQFF	TGTGCCAGCAGTTTATTTGAGGGAGGGGTCACCTACAATGAGCAGTTCTTC
TRBJ2-4	.	.	TRBV27	CASSLFGRVSLVPKNIQYF	TGTGCCAGCAGTTTATTCGGGCGGGTATCCCTAGTACCCAAAAACATTCAGTACTTC
TRBJ1-1	TRBD1	.	TRBV7-2	CASSLTGFNTEAFF	TGTGCCAGCAGCTTGACAGGGTTCAACACTGAAGCTTTCTTT
TRBJ2-3	.	.	TRBV4-1	CASSQGAGPTDTQYF	TGCGCCAGCAGCCAAGGGGCAGGCCCCACAGATACGCAGTATTTT
TRBJ2-7	.	once	TRBV29-1	CSVATVRDYEQYF	TGCAGCGTTGCCACCGTGAGGGACTACGAGCAGTACTTC
TRBJ2-1	TRBD1	once	TRBV29-1	CSVLTPGQGKYDNEQFF	TGCAGCGTACTTACGCCGGGACAGGGAAAATACGACAATGAGCAGTTCTTC
TRBJ1-1	TRBD1	.	TRBV18	CASSPGTGDTEAFF	TGTGCCAGCTCACCAGGGACAGGGGACACTGAAGCTTTCTTT
TRBJ2-5	.	.	TRBV6-5	CASRPSPAEETQYF	TGTGCCAGCAGACCATCCCCAGCGGAAGAGACCCAGTACTTC
TRBJ2-7	.	.	TRBV5-1	CASSSQGSYEQYF	TGCGCCAGCAGTTCTCAGGGCTCCTACGAGCAGTACTTC
TRBJ2-2	TRBD2	.	TRBV15	CATSIGTSGTGELFF	TGTGCCACCAGCATCGGGACTAGCGGCACCGGGGAGCTGTTTTTT
TRBJ1-2	.	.	TRBV7-9	CASSLAIRGYTF	TGTGCCAGCAGCTTAGCCATTCGGGGCTACACCTTC
TRBJ2-1	.	.	TRBV7-2	CASSQRGGNEQFF	TGTGCCAGCAGCCAAAGGGGGGGCAATGAGCAGTTCTTC
TRBJ2-5	.	.	TRBV7-2	CASKGRAYQETQYF	TGTGCCAGCAAGGGCAGAGCGTACCAAGAGACCCAGTACTTC
TRBJ2-5	.	few	TRBV5-1	CASSLGPQETQYF	TGCGCCAGCAGCTTGGGCCCCCAAGAGACCCAGTACTTC
TRBJ1-6	.	.	TRBV7-9	CASTSTFGTSPLHF	TGTGCCAGCACCTCGACATTTGGTACGTCACCCCTCCACTTT
TRBJ2-6	.	.	TRBV6-6	CASSRASGANVLTF	TGTGCCAGCTCTCGGGCGTCGGGGGCCAACGTCCTGACTTTC
TRBJ2-1	TRBD2	.	TRBV7-2	CATRTSELNEQFF	TGTGCCACTCGGACTAGCGAACTCAATGAGCAGTTCTTC
TRBJ2-1	TRBD2	.	TRBV5-1	CASAHPGLAGYNEQFF	TGCGCCAGCGCCCACCCGGGACTAGCGGGGTACAATGAGCAGTTCTTC
TRBJ2-1	TRBD1	.	TRBV27	CASSADREVSEQFF	TGTGCCAGCAGTGCGGACAGGGAGGTCAGTGAGCAGTTCTTC
TRBJ2-5	TRBD2	.	TRBV7-2	CASSPQTSGSGETQYF	TGTGCCAGCAGTCCTCAGACTAGCGGGAGTGGGGAGACCCAGTACTTC